These T cell receptor beta chains were read from a single sample in a study of blood T cell repertoires in COVID-19. Libraries were prepared by immunoSEQ multiplex PCR; TCRdb keeps only in-frame clonotypes and omits some of them. This repertoire shows 150,000 to 200,000 clones, about 81% found once; its top ten account for about 10%. Specimen: peripheral blood. These receptors were taken from a woman older than 75 with COVID-19, enrolled during active disease. Both conserved end residues are part of each CDR3. D genes are given only for firm matches. Where a row states a size, it is once, few, many or the class of an expanded clone; other rows omit it.

clone_size: -
v_call: TRBV9
j_call: TRBJ2-5
d_call: -
cdr3_nt: TGTGCCAGCAGCGTAGAGGGGTTGGGGGAGACCCAGTACTTC
cdr3_aa: CASSVEGLGETQYF

clone_size: -
v_call: TRBV2
j_call: TRBJ1-3
d_call: -
cdr3_nt: TGTGCCAGCGTTCCCACTCAGGTTCGATGGTTGGAGGGTCTCTCTGGAAACACCATATATTTT
cdr3_aa: CASVPTQVRWLEGLSGNTIYF

clone_size: -
v_call: TRBV18
j_call: TRBJ2-1
d_call: -
cdr3_nt: TGTGCCAGCTCACCGCCCCCATACTCGAATGAGCAGTTCTTC
cdr3_aa: CASSPPPYSNEQFF

clone_size: -
v_call: TRBV5-1
j_call: TRBJ1-5
d_call: TRBD1
cdr3_nt: TGCGCCAGCAGCTTGGGCCCGGGACAGGGAACAGATCAGCCCCAGCATTTT
cdr3_aa: CASSLGPGQGTDQPQHF

clone_size: -
v_call: TRBV6-6
j_call: TRBJ1-1
d_call: TRBD1
cdr3_nt: TGTGCCAGCAGGGCTGGGACAGCGAACACTGAAGCTTTCTTT
cdr3_aa: CASRAGTANTEAFF

clone_size: -
v_call: TRBV4-3
j_call: TRBJ2-5
d_call: TRBD1
cdr3_nt: TGCGCCAGCAGCCAAGATTACTCCGGGACAGCTCAAGAGACCCAGTACTTC
cdr3_aa: CASSQDYSGTAQETQYF

clone_size: -
v_call: TRBV7-9
j_call: TRBJ2-3
d_call: TRBD2
cdr3_nt: TGTGCCAGCAGCGTCCCGAGGGCGGGAGGCACAGATACGCAGTATTTT
cdr3_aa: CASSVPRAGGTDTQYF

clone_size: once
v_call: TRBV4-1
j_call: TRBJ1-2
d_call: TRBD1
cdr3_nt: TGCGCCAGCAGCCAAGTAGGGACAGGGATCGGGCCGGCTTACACCTTC
cdr3_aa: CASSQVGTGIGPAYTF

clone_size: -
v_call: TRBV12-5
j_call: TRBJ2-5
d_call: TRBD2
cdr3_nt: TGTGCTAGTGGTTTGGTAACTAGCGGGGGAATTCAAGAGACCCAGTACTTC
cdr3_aa: CASGLVTSGGIQETQYF

clone_size: -
v_call: TRBV28
j_call: TRBJ2-4
d_call: -
cdr3_nt: TGTGCCAGCAGTTCGCGGTCGGGCGGGAGAAGGGGGAACATTCAGTACTTC
cdr3_aa: CASSSRSGGRRGNIQYF

clone_size: -
v_call: TRBV15
j_call: TRBJ1-2
d_call: -
cdr3_nt: TGTGCCACCAGCAGAGATTGGGGCCTCCGTTACAACTATGGCTACACCTTC
cdr3_aa: CATSRDWGLRYNYGYTF

clone_size: -
v_call: TRBV27
j_call: TRBJ2-7
d_call: TRBD2
cdr3_nt: TGTGCCAGCAGTTCCTCCGGACTAGCGGGAGTGGGGGAGCAGTACTTC
cdr3_aa: CASSSSGLAGVGEQYF

clone_size: -
v_call: TRBV9
j_call: TRBJ2-1
d_call: TRBD1
cdr3_nt: TGTGCCAGCAGCGCTCAGGGGGCTTACAATGAGCAGTTCTTC
cdr3_aa: CASSAQGAYNEQFF

clone_size: -
v_call: TRBV6-5
j_call: TRBJ2-5
d_call: -
cdr3_nt: TGTGCCAGCAGTTTCGCCGGGACTCGTAGCTCTGAGACCCAGTACTTC
cdr3_aa: CASSFAGTRSSETQYF

clone_size: -
v_call: TRBV11-3
j_call: TRBJ2-3
d_call: -
cdr3_nt: TGTGCCAGCAGCTTAGGAACAGGAGCAGATACGCAGTATTTT
cdr3_aa: CASSLGTGADTQYF

clone_size: -
v_call: TRBV5-6
j_call: TRBJ2-2
d_call: TRBD1
cdr3_nt: TGTGCCAGCAGCTCGGGGACAGGAATCACCGGGGAGCTGTTTTTT
cdr3_aa: CASSSGTGITGELFF

clone_size: -
v_call: TRBV30
j_call: TRBJ2-7
d_call: -
cdr3_nt: TGTGCCGGGGGGGGCGTCTCCTACGAGCAGTACTTC
cdr3_aa: CAGGGVSYEQYF

clone_size: -
v_call: TRBV27
j_call: TRBJ2-3
d_call: -
cdr3_nt: TGTGCCAGCAGTTTATGGCTAGCCGCAGATACGCAGTATTTT
cdr3_aa: CASSLWLAADTQYF

clone_size: once
v_call: TRBV19
j_call: TRBJ1-2
d_call: -
cdr3_nt: TGTGCCAGTGCTTCAGGGGCTCAAGGCTACACCTTC
cdr3_aa: CASASGAQGYTF

clone_size: once
v_call: TRBV18
j_call: TRBJ2-3
d_call: -
cdr3_nt: TGTGCCAGCTCACCTACAGGGTTCACAGATACGCAGTATTTT
cdr3_aa: CASSPTGFTDTQYF

clone_size: few
v_call: TRBV12-3/TRBV12-4
j_call: TRBJ2-2
d_call: -
cdr3_nt: TGTGCCACCCGATGGGGGGACACCGGGGAGCTGTTTTTT
cdr3_aa: CATRWGDTGELFF

clone_size: -
v_call: TRBV7-9
j_call: TRBJ2-5
d_call: TRBD1
cdr3_nt: TGTGCCGGACTCAGACAGGGGGGAAAAGAGACCCAGTACTTC
cdr3_aa: CAGLRQGGKETQYF

clone_size: -
v_call: TRBV18
j_call: TRBJ2-7
d_call: TRBD1
cdr3_nt: TGTGCCAGCTCACCCGGGACAGGTGATCCCTACGAGCAGTACTTC
cdr3_aa: CASSPGTGDPYEQYF

clone_size: -
v_call: TRBV12-3/TRBV12-4
j_call: TRBJ2-6
d_call: -
cdr3_nt: TGTGCCAGCAGTTTCCTGACAGACGTCCTGACTTTC
cdr3_aa: CASSFLTDVLTF

clone_size: -
v_call: TRBV11-2
j_call: TRBJ2-7
d_call: -
cdr3_nt: TGTGCCAGCAGCTTGGAGGGTCAAGGGTACTACGAGCAGTACTTC
cdr3_aa: CASSLEGQGYYEQYF

clone_size: -
v_call: TRBV12-2
j_call: TRBJ1-2
d_call: -
cdr3_nt: TGTGCAAGTCGCTTAGGGGGACAGCCAAACTATGGCTACACCTTC
cdr3_aa: CASRLGGQPNYGYTF

clone_size: -
v_call: TRBV6-1
j_call: TRBJ2-1
d_call: -
cdr3_nt: TGTGCCAGCAGGGGGGGCTCCTACAATGAGCAGTTCTTC
cdr3_aa: CASRGGSYNEQFF

clone_size: -
v_call: TRBV12-5
j_call: TRBJ1-4
d_call: -
cdr3_nt: TGTGCTAGTGGTTTCAGGGGAAACAATGAAAAACTGTTTTTT
cdr3_aa: CASGFRGNNEKLFF

clone_size: -
v_call: TRBV4-2
j_call: TRBJ1-2
d_call: -
cdr3_nt: TGTGCCAGCAGCCAAGGTGTGGGGAGGACTCCATGGGATTCTAACTATGGCTACACCTTC
cdr3_aa: CASSQGVGRTPWDSNYGYTF

clone_size: -
v_call: TRBV24-1
j_call: TRBJ2-3
d_call: TRBD2
cdr3_nt: TGTGCCACCAGTGATCCCGGGACTAGCGGGAGAACAGATACGCAGTATTTT
cdr3_aa: CATSDPGTSGRTDTQYF

clone_size: once
v_call: TRBV19
j_call: TRBJ1-4
d_call: -
cdr3_nt: TGTGCCAGTAGGACCCCTACTATTAATGAAAAACTGTTTTTT
cdr3_aa: CASRTPTINEKLFF

clone_size: few
v_call: TRBV19
j_call: TRBJ2-1
d_call: TRBD2
cdr3_nt: TGTGCCAGTAGTATCCGCCTAGCGGCTTACAATGAGCAGTTCTTC
cdr3_aa: CASSIRLAAYNEQFF

clone_size: -
v_call: TRBV29-1
j_call: TRBJ2-3
d_call: TRBD1
cdr3_nt: TGCAGCGTTGGTACAGGGGGAAGCACAGATACGCAGTATTTT
cdr3_aa: CSVGTGGSTDTQYF

clone_size: -
v_call: TRBV10-3
j_call: TRBJ2-7
d_call: TRBD1
cdr3_nt: TGTGCCATCAGCCCGGGACAGCCTATTTACGAGCAGTACTTC
cdr3_aa: CAISPGQPIYEQYF

clone_size: -
v_call: TRBV27
j_call: TRBJ1-2
d_call: TRBD1
cdr3_nt: TGTGCCAGCAGTTTATCCAACAGGGGCAGCGGTTTCAGGCTGGGCTACACCTTC
cdr3_aa: CASSLSNRGSGFRLGYTF

clone_size: -
v_call: TRBV18
j_call: TRBJ1-3
d_call: TRBD1
cdr3_nt: TGTGCCAGCTCACGACTGACCGGGACAGGGTCTAAAAGCTCTGGAAACACCATATATTTT
cdr3_aa: CASSRLTGTGSKSSGNTIYF

clone_size: -
v_call: TRBV5-1
j_call: TRBJ1-1
d_call: TRBD1
cdr3_nt: TGCGCCAGCAGTTTTGACAGGGACACTGAAGCTTTCTTT
cdr3_aa: CASSFDRDTEAFF

clone_size: -
v_call: TRBV6-6
j_call: TRBJ2-7
d_call: -
cdr3_nt: TGTGCCAGCAGTTACAGACCGGGGGACGGATACGAGCAGTACTTC
cdr3_aa: CASSYRPGDGYEQYF

clone_size: -
v_call: TRBV2
j_call: TRBJ1-3
d_call: -
cdr3_nt: TGTGCCAGCTCGGGACTAACCACTGGAAACACCATATATTTT
cdr3_aa: CASSGLTTGNTIYF

clone_size: -
v_call: TRBV5-5
j_call: TRBJ1-1
d_call: TRBD1
cdr3_nt: TGTGCCAGCGGGCGACAGGGGGCGGGGTGGAGCACTGAAGCTTTCTTT
cdr3_aa: CASGRQGAGWSTEAFF

clone_size: -
v_call: TRBV6-5
j_call: TRBJ2-7
d_call: TRBD1
cdr3_nt: TGTGCCAGCATGGCAGGGGGCGCAGGCCCCTACGAGCAGTACTTC
cdr3_aa: CASMAGGAGPYEQYF

clone_size: -
v_call: TRBV5-6
j_call: TRBJ1-2
d_call: TRBD1
cdr3_nt: TGTGCCAGCAGCACGGGGACAGCTAACTATGGCTACACCTTC
cdr3_aa: CASSTGTANYGYTF

clone_size: -
v_call: TRBV7-2
j_call: TRBJ2-7
d_call: -
cdr3_nt: TGTGCCAGCAGCTTTACAGGGCTGGGGGAGCAGTACTTC
cdr3_aa: CASSFTGLGEQYF

clone_size: -
v_call: TRBV5-6
j_call: TRBJ2-5
d_call: -
cdr3_nt: TGTGCCAGCAGTCTACGGGGTTGGGAGACCCAGTACTTC
cdr3_aa: CASSLRGWETQYF

clone_size: -
v_call: TRBV27
j_call: TRBJ2-1
d_call: -
cdr3_nt: TGTGCCAGCAGTTTAGAGGGCAATGAGCAGTTCTTC
cdr3_aa: CASSLEGNEQFF

clone_size: -
v_call: TRBV5-4
j_call: TRBJ2-7
d_call: TRBD1
cdr3_nt: TGTGCCAGCAGCCCCGGGACAGCCTACGAGCAGTACTTC
cdr3_aa: CASSPGTAYEQYF

clone_size: -
v_call: TRBV6-5
j_call: TRBJ2-5
d_call: -
cdr3_nt: TGTGCCAGCACCCTTAACAGTCTCCTCGAGACCCAGTACTTC
cdr3_aa: CASTLNSLLETQYF

clone_size: -
v_call: TRBV6-1
j_call: TRBJ1-3
d_call: -
cdr3_nt: TGTGCCAGCAGTGAGCCGCGGAGCTCTGGAAACACCATATATTTT
cdr3_aa: CASSEPRSSGNTIYF

clone_size: -
v_call: TRBV28
j_call: TRBJ2-7
d_call: -
cdr3_nt: TGTGCCAGCAGTTTAGAACAGTTGCACGAGCAGTACTTC
cdr3_aa: CASSLEQLHEQYF

clone_size: -
v_call: TRBV29-1
j_call: TRBJ1-2
d_call: -
cdr3_nt: TGCAGCGTTGTTGGGAGGGGCACTAACTATGGCTACACCTTC
cdr3_aa: CSVVGRGTNYGYTF

clone_size: -
v_call: TRBV20-1
j_call: TRBJ1-5
d_call: -
cdr3_nt: TGCAGTGCTAGTGGGGGCGGGGGGCCTTATAGCAATCAGCCCCAGCATTTT
cdr3_aa: CSASGGGGPYSNQPQHF

clone_size: -
v_call: TRBV5-1
j_call: TRBJ1-2
d_call: TRBD1
cdr3_nt: TGCGCCAGCAGGCCGGGACAGGGGTATGGCTACACCTTC
cdr3_aa: CASRPGQGYGYTF

clone_size: -
v_call: TRBV9
j_call: TRBJ2-2
d_call: TRBD2
cdr3_nt: TGTGCCGGGGCGGAGGGACCGGGAGGGACCGGGGAGCTGTTTTTT
cdr3_aa: CAGAEGPGGTGELFF

clone_size: -
v_call: TRBV28
j_call: TRBJ2-7
d_call: TRBD1
cdr3_nt: TGTGCCAGCAGAAAGACAGGGTTCTCCTACGAGCAGTACTTC
cdr3_aa: CASRKTGFSYEQYF

clone_size: once
v_call: TRBV27
j_call: TRBJ2-7
d_call: -
cdr3_nt: TGTGCCAGCAGTTTATCGTGGCTAGCGAGCTCCTACGAGCAGTACTTC
cdr3_aa: CASSLSWLASSYEQYF

clone_size: -
v_call: TRBV5-4
j_call: TRBJ2-7
d_call: TRBD2
cdr3_nt: TGTGCCAGCAGCTTGGGGGCTAGCGGGGGCAGTTACGAGCAGTACTTC
cdr3_aa: CASSLGASGGSYEQYF

clone_size: -
v_call: TRBV3-1/TRBV3-2
j_call: TRBJ1-2
d_call: -
cdr3_nt: TGTGCCAGCAGCCAAGGGGGCAGGGGATATGGCTACACCTTC
cdr3_aa: CASSQGGRGYGYTF

clone_size: few
v_call: TRBV19
j_call: TRBJ1-1
d_call: -
cdr3_nt: TGTGCCAGTAGTTGGGGAGTGGGGAACACTGAAGCTTTCTTT
cdr3_aa: CASSWGVGNTEAFF

clone_size: -
v_call: TRBV7-2
j_call: TRBJ2-7
d_call: TRBD2
cdr3_nt: TGTGCCAGCAGCTTCTCCGTGACTAGCGGGGTCGAGCAGTACTTC
cdr3_aa: CASSFSVTSGVEQYF

clone_size: -
v_call: TRBV9
j_call: TRBJ2-5
d_call: TRBD2
cdr3_nt: TGTGCCAGCTGTAGAGGACTAGCGGGGAGGAAAGAGACCCAGTACTTC
cdr3_aa: CASCRGLAGRKETQYF